This TCR beta chain was identified during a study of blood T cell repertoires in COVID-19. Study background: COVID-19 samples, acute and convalescent, were from the United States, Italy and Spain. PBMCs, B-cell-depleted T cells, or T cells were the source of the cDNA or gDNA that made up the material.

Patients from Seattle were sampled longitudinally, starting during active infection. Germline V gene data show CDR1 as SNHLY and CDR2 as FYNNEI. The V end lost 5 bases, the J end lost 5 bases, and 21 bases lay between the germline ends. The CDR3 is 16 residues long. As processed by the authors: Amplification from reference gene primers served as the basis for estimated nucleated cell counts. The protocol was immunoSEQ multiplex PCR, while the TCRdb copy is restricted to in-frame clones and leaves out a portion. From that table come the V and J calls and clone size; the DNA was used to work out D and trimming. The sample yields 150,000 to 200,000 clones, about 85% seen once. In its sample, this clone was seen a few times.

This TCR came from a woman in her fifties or sixties with COVID-19, enrolled during active disease. The chain is built from TRBV2 and TRBJ1-1, with D perhaps matching TRBD1 (5 bases). Sequencing used peripheral blood. CDR3 nucleotide sequence: TGTGCCAGCAGTCTGGATAGTGGGGCATGGGTTACTGAAGCTTTCTTT. Protein product: CASSLDSGAWVTEAFF.